This TCR beta chain originates from a study of blood T cell repertoires in COVID-19. This clone occurred a few times. Sequencing used immunoSEQ multiplex PCR; TCRdb keeps in-frame clones, though not all of them. The sample consists of 250,000 to 350,000 clones, roughly 83% of them appearing once. V lost 3 bases and J lost 9; bases outside the gene matches: 9. The CDR3 has 16 amino acids. Germline V gene data show CDR1 as MNHEY and CDR2 as SMNVEV (reference sequence). This sequence originates from a human donor with COVID-19, enrolled during active disease. The donor label of this sample is uncertain. The specimen was peripheral blood. The rearrangement uses TRBV27 and TRBJ1-6; 9 bases are shared with TRBD1. The CDR3 here is CASSLDRGASVSPLHF. In DNA form, the CDR3 reads TGTGCCAGCAGTTTGGACAGGGGCGCCTCCGTTTCACCCCTCCACTTT.